The clone carrying this TCR beta chain was seen at least ten times. The antigen remains unidentified. Donors were healthy Caucasian individuals from Russia aged roughly 6 to 90. The authors drew 8 to 10 milliliters of peripheral blood from each donor. The data belong to a study of blood T cells in healthy people across ages. The V gene's germline CDR1 is SEHNR and CDR2 FQNEAQ (reference sequence). The CDR3 totals 15 residues. The germline V and J ends were trimmed by 2 bases and 0 bases, with 10 bases remaining between them. Overall study results and limits: Both naive CD4+ cell counts and diversity were greater in long-lived donors than in aged donors.

A sample-barcoded 5' primer and a J-beta primer mix were used in a second PCR of roughly 6 to 11 cycles. TCRdb passed the 5' RACE reads through MiXCR, listing each CDR3 protein once. The sample lists hundreds of thousands of distinct CDR3 sequences, approximately 29% occurring once. The clonotype was recovered from a woman of 80 years or more in good health. Material for sequencing was blood. The rearrangement joins TRBV7-9 to TRBJ1-2; D is unresolved. CDR3 in DNA: TGTGCCAGCAGCTTATGGGCAGAAGCTAACTATGGCTACACCTTC. It translates to CASSLWAEANYGYTF.